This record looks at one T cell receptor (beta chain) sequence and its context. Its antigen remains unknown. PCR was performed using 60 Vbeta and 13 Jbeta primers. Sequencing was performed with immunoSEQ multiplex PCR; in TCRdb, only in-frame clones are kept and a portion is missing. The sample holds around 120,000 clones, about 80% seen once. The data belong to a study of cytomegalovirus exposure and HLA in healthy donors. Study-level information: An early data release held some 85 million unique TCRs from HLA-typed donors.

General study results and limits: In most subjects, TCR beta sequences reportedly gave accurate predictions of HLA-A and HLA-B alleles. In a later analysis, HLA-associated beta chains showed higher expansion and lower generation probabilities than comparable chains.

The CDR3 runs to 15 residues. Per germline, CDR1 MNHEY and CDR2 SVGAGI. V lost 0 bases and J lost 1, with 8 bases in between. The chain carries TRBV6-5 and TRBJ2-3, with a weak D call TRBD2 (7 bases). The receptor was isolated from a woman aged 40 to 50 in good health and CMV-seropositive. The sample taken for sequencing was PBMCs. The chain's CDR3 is CASSYSGGRTDTQYF. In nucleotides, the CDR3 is TGTGCCAGCAGTTACTCCGGGGGGCGCACAGATACGCAGTATTTT.